This T cell receptor beta chain was observed in a study of shared clonotypes between healthy human individuals. Overall study context: Samples came from two female and three male donors aged 18 to 49.

The CDR3 totals 17 residues. The germline V and J ends were trimmed by 4 bases and 7 bases, with 22 bases remaining between them. Germline V lookup: CDR1 MNHNS, CDR2 SASEGT. Donors, healthy HIV-negative adults, lacked recent acute infections or vaccinations. CD4+ cells underwent separation, giving CD45RA+ naive and CD45RA-negative memory subsets. Data came from immunoSEQ multiplex PCR; TCRdb stores just in-frame clones and leaves some out. The sample lists about 2,500,000 clones; more than 80% were seen once. General study results and limits: Few donors limited the genetic and exposure-history diversity represented.

As concerns this clone: Antigen: not known.

The chain links TRBV6-1 to TRBJ1-4; no clear D gene. This clonotype originated in a man between 18 and 29 years old in good health. The sequencing input was naive CD4+ T cells sorted from blood. Regarding subset: CD45RA+ positively selected. DNA of the CDR3: TGTGCCAGCAGTGCCCGAAACCGGCTGGAGAGGGCTGAAAAACTGTTTTTT. Protein: CASSARNRLERAEKLFF.